This TCR beta chain was recovered during a study of identical twins. The CDR3 has 12 residues. The germline V gene encodes CDR1 MDHEN and CDR2 SYDVKM. Trimming shortened V by 3 bases and J by 6 bases, and 6 bases separated the two germline ends. This clonotype was counted only a few times. As yet, its antigen is unknown. Study-wide findings and caveats: Whereas memory repertoires showed no such difference, abundant cord blood beta clonotypes carried fewer insertions. Beta out-of-frame sequences displayed a weaker excess of sharing between twins.

TCRdb analysed the 5' RACE reads with MiXCR anew, one entry per CDR3 protein. The repertoire holds approximately 630,000 distinct CDR3 sequences, with roughly 7.1% as singletons. This sample was also put to use in a study of yellow fever vaccine responses in identical twins.

This TCR was sampled from a woman under 30 in good health. The rearrangement joins TRBV28 to TRBJ2-4; D ambiguous. Sequencing input: PBMCs. CDR3 nucleotides: TGTGCCAGCAGTTTGGTGGGAAACATTCAGTACTTC. Its translation: CASSLVGNIQYF.